This note documents a single T cell receptor (beta chain) sequence. This specimen belongs to a study of T cell changes during pregnancy in multiple sclerosis. TCRdb's copy holds only in-frame clones and misses some; the assay was immunoSEQ multiplex PCR. The sample consists of tens of thousands of clones, about 94% of them appearing once. This sample comprised peripheral blood, obtained in the first trimester of pregnancy. This TCR was sampled from a female donor in good health, enrolled as a control in a pregnancy study.

The CDR3 region has the DNA TGTGCCAGTAACAAAAAAACCTGGGGGGGTGTAGTCACTGAAGCTTTCTTT. Residues: CASNKKTWGGVVTEAFF. The chain combines TRBV19 with TRBJ1-1; D might be TRBD1 (5 bases). CDR3 length equals 17 residues. Germline V CDR1 and CDR2: LNHDA, SQIVND (reference sequence). The germline V and J ends were trimmed by 7 bases and 4 bases, with 25 bases remaining between them.